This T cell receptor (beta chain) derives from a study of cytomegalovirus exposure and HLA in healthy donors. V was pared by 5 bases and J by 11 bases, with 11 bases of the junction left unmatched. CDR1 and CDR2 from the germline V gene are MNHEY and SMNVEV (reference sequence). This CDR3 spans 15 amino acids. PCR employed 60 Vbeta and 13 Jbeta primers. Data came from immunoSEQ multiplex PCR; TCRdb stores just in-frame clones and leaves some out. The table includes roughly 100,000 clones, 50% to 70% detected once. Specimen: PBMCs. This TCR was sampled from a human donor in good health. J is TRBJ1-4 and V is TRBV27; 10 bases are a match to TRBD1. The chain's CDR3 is CASSPTTGGVRKLFF. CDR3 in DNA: TGTGCCAGCAGTCCGACGACAGGGGGCGTTCGGAAACTGTTTTTT.